The next 16 T cell receptor beta chains were all read from a single sample in a study of T cells in localized non-small cell lung cancer (dated by TCRdb to about 2020). Receptors were amplified or captured by the immunoSEQ multiplex PCR assay. TCRdb re-hosts the immuneACCESS table, in-frame sequences only. Its copies lack some clones; in the studies checked, an unresolved V gene accounts for under half of them, and the cause for the rest is not known. The sample records about 1,700 clones, roughly 23% of which are singletons. More than 10% of the sample is in the top ten clones. Sample: normal lung tissue next to the tumor, taken before any cancer treatment. These receptors came from a man aged 18-55 years with stage I lung adenocarcinoma.

This clone has a handful of counts. Different DNA sequences within this sample yield the same CDR3. The chain combines TRBV6-8 with TRBJ2-5; D is perhaps TRBD1 (5 bases). The CDR3 is 13 residues long. Trimming took off 6 bases at V and 2 bases at J, with 10 bases between the two ends. Germline CDR1 MNHGY, CDR2 SAAAGT. Written as DNA, the CDR3 is TGTGCCAGCAGCCCCGACAGACAAGAGACCCAGTACTTC. This translates into CASSPDRQETQYF.

This chain uses TRBV29-1 with TRBJ2-3; no definite D call. The V end was cut by 4 bases, the J end by 0 bases, with 5 bases between. This CDR3 spans 12 amino acids. The germline CDR1 and CDR2 sequences are SQVTM and ANQGSEA. The CDR3 region is CSVGVSTDTQYF. The CDR3, as DNA: TGCAGCGTTGGTGTCAGCACAGATACGCAGTATTTT.

The genes are TRBV30 and TRBJ1-2; a possible D gene is TRBD1 (5 bases). This CDR3 region has 13 residues. V was clipped by 0 bases and J by 5 bases, with 10 bases between them. Germline V gene sequence: CDR1 GTSNPN, CDR2 SVGIG (reference sequence). This CDR3 is CAWSVAGQYGYTF. DNA for the CDR3: TGTGCCTGGAGTGTAGCCGGACAATATGGCTACACCTTC.

In this sample, this clone turned up a few times. This chain uses TRBV6-8 with TRBJ2-7, with 12 bases aligning to TRBD1. The germline V gene has CDR1 MNHGY and CDR2 SAAAGT. The V gene end was trimmed by 7 bases and the J gene end by 5 bases; junction bases not matched to a gene: 6. The CDR3 is 14 residues long. CDR3 residues: CASMRDRGRDEQYF. The DNA of the CDR3 is TGTGCCAGCATGCGGGACAGGGGGCGCGACGAGCAGTACTTC.

There are a few counts of this clone. V usage is TRBV19 and J usage is TRBJ1-5; possibly TRBD1 for D (6 bases). This CDR3 is 17 amino acids long. Germline CDR1 is LNHDA and CDR2 is SQIVND (reference sequence). V lost 2 bases to trimming and J lost 0 bases, with 14 bases between them. The CDR3 DNA reads TGTGCCAGTAGTATACCACAGGGCCCATATAGCAATCAGCCCCAGCATTTT. It translates to CASSIPQGPYSNQPQHF.

The V and J genes are TRBV7-2 and TRBJ1-4, with D possibly being TRBD1 (5 bases). The V end lost 1 base, the J end lost 3 bases, and 9 bases lay between the germline ends. This CDR3 is 15 amino acids long. The germline CDR1 and CDR2 sequences are SGHTA and FQGNSA. The CDR3 nucleotides read TGTGCCAGCAGCTTAGGGGGGGTGTCTAATGAAAAACTGTTTTTT. This translates into CASSLGGVSNEKLFF.

This clone was seen a handful of times. J is TRBJ1-1 and V is TRBV30; D call uncertain. The CDR3 is 12 amino acids. Trimming cost V 5 bases and J 4 bases, with 11 bases left between them. CDR1 is GTSNPN and CDR2 is SVGIG in the germline V gene (reference sequence). The CDR3 loop reads CAWGPMATEAFF. CDR3 DNA: TGTGCCTGGGGCCCCATGGCCACTGAAGCTTTCTTT.

This clone has a handful of counts. The chain has TRBV19 and TRBJ1-5; 10 bases match TRBD1. This CDR3 is 15 amino acids long. V trimming: 4 bases; J trimming: 7 bases; junction bases outside the gene matches: 7. Germline values: CDR1 LNHDA, CDR2 SQIVND (reference sequence). CDR3 loop: CASSRETGGVQPQHF. CDR3 DNA sequence: TGTGCCAGTAGTAGGGAGACAGGGGGCGTACAGCCCCAGCATTTT.

This clone is judged medium-sized. The chain recombines TRBV6-8 with TRBJ2-5, with D tentatively TRBD1 (6 bases). This CDR3 comprises 13 residues. Germline CDR1 reads MNHGY; CDR2 reads SAAAGT. V was trimmed by 4 bases and J by 5 bases, leaving 11 bases between them. CDR3 sequence: CASSFPGVETQYF. CDR3 nucleotide sequence: TGTGCCAGCAGTTTCCCAGGGGTGGAGACCCAGTACTTC.

This clone was seen a handful of times. This chain uses TRBV28 with TRBJ1-5; D is unclear. The CDR3 totals 13 residues. Looked up from germline, CDR1 is MDHEN and CDR2 is SYDVKM. The V and J ends lost 11 bases and 0 bases respectively, with 11 bases between them. Here the CDR3 reads CAGSTDSNQPQHF. In DNA form, the CDR3 reads TGTGCCGGATCGACGGATAGCAATCAGCCCCAGCATTTT.

The rearrangement links TRBV6-8 to TRBJ1-2, with TRBD1 as a possible D gene (5 bases). The CDR3 consists of 14 residues. Trimming left V 3 bases short and J 5 bases short, with 13 bases between. Germline values: CDR1 MNHGY, CDR2 SAAAGT. The CDR3 spells CASSYMEGRYGYTF. The CDR3 DNA is TGTGCCAGCAGTTATATGGAGGGGCGGTATGGCTACACCTTC.

This clone was recorded a few times. The chain links TRBV11-3 to TRBJ2-5; 9 bases map to TRBD2. The CDR3 is 14 amino acids. Germline values: CDR1 SGHNT, CDR2 YENEEA. The J segment lost 4 bases and the V segment lost 3 bases, leaving 3 bases of the junction unmatched. This chain's CDR3 is CASSLAGGRETQYF. In DNA, the CDR3 is TGTGCCAGCAGCTTGGCGGGGGGGCGAGAGACCCAGTACTTC.

By sample fraction, this clone is medium-sized (0.01 to 0.1%). CDR3: CASSSRQATSTDTQYF. The DNA for the CDR3 is TGTGCCAGCAGTTCCCGGCAGGCGACTAGCACAGATACGCAGTATTTT. The genes are TRBV6-8 and TRBJ2-3; D unclear. This CDR3 has 16 residues. The germline CDR1 and CDR2 sequences are MNHGY and SAAAGT. Between the trimmed V and J ends, which lost 4 bases and 0 bases, there was a span of 14 bases.

Remarks on this clone: The same CDR3 is also encoded by other DNA sequences in this sample. The gene calls are TRBV28 and TRBJ1-5; D is ambiguous. Germline V gene data show CDR1 as MDHEN and CDR2 as SYDVKM. V lost 6 bases to trimming and J lost 0 bases, with 6 bases between them. CDR3 length: 13 residues. The CDR3 DNA sequence: TGTGCCAGCAGCTCGGATAGCAATCAGCCCCAGCATTTT. Its protein product is CASSSDSNQPQHF. Drawing the rest from reference TRBV28 and TRBJ1-5, the complete variable domain is DVKVTQSSRYLVKRTGEKVFLECVQDMDHENMFWYRQDPGLGLRLIYFSYDVKMKEKGDIPEGYSVSREKKERFSLILESASTNQTSMYLCASSSDSNQPQHFGDGTRLSIL.

A single count supports this clone. The chain recombines TRBV25-1 with TRBJ2-5, with TRBD1 matching 7 bases. CDR1 and CDR2 (germline): MGHDK, SYGVNS. The CDR3 consists of 14 residues. Trimming took 8 bases from V and 2 from J; bases not matched to a gene: 8. This CDR3 is CASARQGHQETQYF. The DNA for the CDR3 is TGTGCCAGCGCCCGACAGGGCCATCAAGAGACCCAGTACTTC.

This clone is classed as medium-sized. DNA of the CDR3: TGTGCCAGCAGCCAGGGGACAGGGATGAGCTATGGCTACACCTTC. Encoded protein: CASSQGTGMSYGYTF. V is TRBV11-3 and J is TRBJ1-2, with 9 bases matching TRBD1. From germline, CDR1 is SGHNT and CDR2 YENEEA. This CDR3 spans 15 amino acids. V lost 5 bases to trimming and J lost 4 bases; unmatched junction nucleotides: 8.